A single sample is the source of the 14 T cell receptor beta chains below, sequenced in a study of cytomegalovirus exposure and HLA in healthy donors. The table came from immunoSEQ multiplex PCR; TCRdb's copy has only in-frame clones and leaves some out. This sample carries about 130,000 clones, about nine tenths of them seen once, and the ten largest clones take over 5%. What was sequenced was PBMCs. These receptors originate from a woman aged 30 to 39 in good health and CMV-seropositive.

This clone has a handful of counts. The V gene is TRBV28, the J gene TRBJ2-7; TRBD2 matches at 11 bases. Germline V gene data show CDR1 as MDHEN and CDR2 as SYDVKM. V shed 7 bases and J 3 bases; nucleotides not matched to a gene: 5. The length of the CDR3 is 14 residues. DNA of the CDR3: TGTGCCAGCATCCCTACTAGCGGGGGCTACGAGCAGTACTTC. Translating gives CASIPTSGGYEQYF. The full variable domain, rest sourced from reference TRBV28 and TRBJ2-7, is DVKVTQSSRYLVKRTGEKVFLECVQDMDHENMFWYRQDPGLGLRLIYFSYDVKMKEKGDIPEGYSVSREKKERFSLILESASTNQTSMYLCASIPTSGGYEQYFGPGTRLTVT.

V gene TRBV14 combines with J gene TRBJ1-6; possibly TRBD1 for D (5 bases). The CDR3 covers 15 residues. V lost 3 bases and J lost 8, with 14 bases in between. Germline assignment: CDR1 SGHDN and CDR2 FVKESK. Here the CDR3 reads CASSHNPGGDSPLHF. The CDR3 coding sequence is TGTGCCAGCAGCCATAATCCCGGGGGAGATTCACCCCTCCACTTT.

The chain couples TRBV28 to TRBJ2-3; 7 bases are a match to TRBD2. The CDR3 totals 16 residues. After removal of 6 bases from V and 0 bases from J, the junction contained 9 bases not matched to a gene. The germline gives CDR1 MDHEN, CDR2 SYDVKM. The DNA of the CDR3 is TGTGCCAGCAGCGGGGGGACTATATCTAGCACAGATACGCAGTATTTT. Protein sequence: CASSGGTISSTDTQYF.

The chain employs TRBV19 and TRBJ2-2; TRBD2 is a possible D gene (5 bases). V was clipped by 5 bases and J by 7 bases, with 14 bases between them. Germline loops: CDR1 LNHDA, CDR2 SQIVND (reference sequence). CDR3 length: 14 amino acids. The chain's CDR3 is CASSLQAGFGELFF. DNA of the CDR3: TGTGCCAGTAGTCTCCAGGCGGGCTTCGGGGAGCTGTTTTTT.

The V call is TRBV28, the J call TRBJ1-5, with 7 bases identical to TRBD1. This CDR3 has 15 amino acids. V gave up 6 bases and J gave up 6 bases; unmatched junction bases: 11. CDR1 is MDHEN and CDR2 is SYDVKM in the germline V gene. The CDR3 protein is CASRPSTGTIQPQHF. The DNA for the CDR3 is TGTGCCAGCAGACCGTCGACAGGGACCATTCAGCCCCAGCATTTT.

The chain recombines TRBV28 with TRBJ1-2; D gene ambiguous. From germline, CDR1 is MDHEN and CDR2 SYDVKM. The V gene lost 7 bases and the J gene lost 4 bases, with 16 bases spanning the gap. The CDR3 has 14 amino acids. The CDR3: CASNNPGTIYGYTF. The CDR3 region has the DNA TGTGCCAGCAACAACCCGGGAACCATCTATGGCTACACCTTC.

The genes are TRBV4-1 and TRBJ1-4, with D unclear. V lost 4 bases, J lost 3 bases, and 6 bases lay in between. The germline V gene has CDR1 MGHRA and CDR2 YSYEKL. The CDR3 totals 13 residues. The CDR3 DNA reads as TGCGCCAGCAGCCCGAGTCCTAATGAAAAACTGTTTTTT. Its translation: CASSPSPNEKLFF.

The chain has TRBV27 and TRBJ1-4, with TRBD1 matching over 7 bases. The CDR3 has 16 residues. Per the germline V gene, CDR1 is MNHEY and CDR2 is SMNVEV (reference sequence). The trim removed 3 bases at V and 8 bases at J, leaving 12 bases unmatched. In nucleotides, the CDR3 is TGTGCCAGCAGTTTTTCACAACCGGGACAGTGGGAAAAACTGTTTTTT. It yields the protein CASSFSQPGQWEKLFF.

This clone turned up a few times. This sequence joins TRBV7-2 and TRBJ2-7, with 8 bases aligning to TRBD2. The CDR3 runs to 14 residues. Germline CDR1 SGHTA, CDR2 FQGNSA. The V gene end was trimmed by 0 bases and the J gene end by 4 bases; junction bases not matched to a gene: 2. The CDR3 DNA reads as TGTGCCAGCAGCTTAGCGTCTAGCGGGTACGAGCAGTACTTC. Translated, it gives CASSLASSGYEQYF.

J is TRBJ2-7 and V is TRBV6-5, with D maybe TRBD2 (5 bases). Germline lookup yields CDR1 MNHEY and CDR2 SVGAGI. CDR3 size: 15 residues. Trimming pared 2 bases from V and 6 bases from J, leaving 17 bases between. The CDR3 protein is CASSYRVGFGGEQYF. The CDR3 DNA reads TGTGCCAGCAGTTACCGGGTGGGGTTTGGAGGCGAGCAGTACTTC.

The rearrangement uses TRBV9 and TRBJ1-2, with 8 bases fitting TRBD1. Trimming took 3 bases from V and 1 from J; bases not matched to a gene: 8. CDR1 and CDR2 (germline): SGDLS, YYNGEE. This CDR3 region has 16 residues. The CDR3 DNA is TGTGCCAGCAGCGCAGGGACAGGCCCCATTAACTATGGCTACACCTTC. Translation gives CASSAGTGPINYGYTF.

The chain links TRBV11-3 to TRBJ2-1; D is unclear. With 8 bases removed from V and 6 bases from J, the gap between germline ends came to 11 bases. The CDR3 contains 12 residues. Germline V gene lookup returns CDR1 SGHNT and CDR2 YENEEA. The CDR3 sequence is CASLLLPNEQFF. In nucleotides, the CDR3 is TGTGCCAGCCTCCTCCTTCCCAATGAGCAGTTCTTC.

This clone was detected only once. The rearrangement uses TRBV7-9 and TRBJ1-4; D may be TRBD1 (5 bases). V was clipped by 5 bases and J by 12 bases, with 13 bases between them. The length of the CDR3 is 12 residues. Germline CDR1 and CDR2: SEHNR and FQNEAQ (reference sequence). CDR3 loop: CASSPRRGQLFF. As DNA, the CDR3 is TGTGCCAGCAGCCCAAGGCGGGGACAACTGTTTTTT. Full variable domain (outside the CDR3, taken from reference TRBV7-9 and TRBJ1-4): DTGVSQNPRHKITKRGQNVTFRCDPISEHNRLYWYRQTLGQGPEFLTYFQNEAQLEKSRLLSDRFSAERPKGSFSTLEIQRTEQGDSAMYLCASSPRRGQLFFGSGTQLSVL.

CDR3 amino acids: CASSGQGPGYTF. DNA for the CDR3: TGTGCCAGCAGCGGTCAGGGCCCTGGCTACACCTTC. This chain links TRBV7-8 with TRBJ1-2, with D possibly TRBD1 on 5 matching bases. Per germline, CDR1 SGHVS and CDR2 FQNEAQ. There are 12 residues in the CDR3. With 5 bases removed from V and 7 bases from J, the gap between germline ends came to 11 bases.